What follows describes a single T cell receptor beta chain. The data belong to a study of blood T cell repertoires in COVID-19. Study in general: Acute and convalescent COVID-19 samples came from the United States, Italy and Spain.

The CDR3 runs 16 residues. Here immunoSEQ multiplex PCR was the method, and the copy in TCRdb shows in-frame clones only, minus some. The sample lists tens of thousands of clones, 83% occurring once. The V gene is TRBV1, the J gene TRBJ1-2; TRBD1 is taken as the D call from the table, unchecked against the DNA. TRBV1 is assigned pseudogene status. The TCR originated in a man aged 50-59 years with active COVID-19. The material sequenced was peripheral blood. The CDR3 sequence: CTSSQDGGTRDYGYTF. In DNA, the CDR3 is TGCACCAGCAGCCAAGATGGTGGCACCAGGGACTATGGCTACACCTTC.